The 27 T cell receptor beta chains below all came from one sample that was sequenced in a study of identifying expanded T cells in peripheral blood. Sequencing used immunoSEQ multiplex PCR; TCRdb keeps in-frame clones, though not all of them. The sample includes over 100,000 clones, 88% of them seen just once. Sequenced material: blood. These TCRs come from a person between 18 and 70 years old in good health.

This chain uses TRBV10-3 with TRBJ1-1; weak D call: TRBD1 (5 bases). V was cut by 10 bases and J by 1 base, with 13 bases left in between. Germline assignment: CDR1 ENHRY and CDR2 SYGVKD. The CDR3 is 13 amino acids. In nucleotides, the CDR3 is TGTGCCACTTCCGGGACGGAGAACACTGAAGCTTTCTTT. Protein: CATSGTENTEAFF.

The J gene is TRBJ2-1, the V gene TRBV5-1; 8 nucleotides align to TRBD1. Looked up from germline, CDR1 is SGHRS and CDR2 is YFSETQ. V gave up 7 bases and J gave up 5 bases; unmatched junction bases: 5. This CDR3 is built from 13 residues. This CDR3 reads CASWQGADNEQFF. The CDR3 nucleotides read TGCGCCAGCTGGCAGGGGGCGGACAATGAGCAGTTCTTC.

The V gene is TRBV11-3, the J gene TRBJ2-7; D call uncertain. Germline lookup yields CDR1 SGHNT and CDR2 YENEEA. Trimming took 3 bases from V and 2 from J, leaving 8 bases between them. This CDR3 comprises 13 residues. DNA of the CDR3: TGTGCCAGCAGCTTTGGGGTCACCTACGAGCAGTACTTC. Its translation: CASSFGVTYEQYF.

The rearrangement uses TRBV28 and TRBJ2-7, with D maybe TRBD2 (6 bases). V was shortened by 6 bases and J by 3 bases, with 15 bases between the two germline ends. From germline, CDR1 is MDHEN and CDR2 SYDVKM. The CDR3 loop spans 14 amino acids. In DNA form, the CDR3 reads TGTGCCAGCAGGGCCAGCGGGTCCCGCTACGAGCAGTACTTC. Translated, it gives CASRASGSRYEQYF.

The chain recombines TRBV28 with TRBJ1-1; D uncertain. In germline, CDR1 is MDHEN, CDR2 SYDVKM. The CDR3 has 14 residues. Between the trimmed V and J ends, which lost 5 bases and 3 bases, there was a span of 13 bases. CDR3 sequence (DNA): TGTGCCAGCAGTAGTGGGTATGGTGACACTGAAGCTTTCTTT. Translated: CASSSGYGDTEAFF.

The rearrangement joins TRBV18 to TRBJ1-1; D is ambiguous. The CDR3 contains 15 residues. Germline V gives CDR1 KGHSH, CDR2 LQKENI. V lost 1 base and J 0 bases, leaving 9 bases between the germline ends. CDR3 sequence: CASSPRVNMNTEAFF. The CDR3 region has the DNA TGTGCCAGCTCACCACGTGTCAACATGAACACTGAAGCTTTCTTT.

The chain combines TRBV2 with TRBJ1-3; no clear D gene. This CDR3 contains 14 residues. Germline values: CDR1 SNHLY, CDR2 FYNNEI. Trimming cost V 7 bases and J 4 bases, with 14 bases left between them. The CDR3 protein is CASTRAAPGNTIYF. CDR3 in DNA: TGTGCCAGCACCCGCGCCGCGCCAGGAAACACCATATATTTT.

The chain carries TRBV7-6 and TRBJ2-1; possibly TRBD1 for D (6 bases). CDR3 length: 15 residues. Germline values: CDR1 SGHVS, CDR2 FNYEAQ. V shed 3 bases and J shed 10 bases, with 19 bases lying between them. CDR3: CASSFFPGTSEEQFF. CDR3 nucleotide sequence: TGTGCCAGCAGCTTTTTCCCCGGGACATCGGAGGAGCAGTTCTTC.

This clone appeared a few times. Written as DNA, the CDR3 is TGTGCCAGTTCAAGCGGGGGGGCTGGGGAGACCCAGTACTTC. The encoded protein is CASSSGGAGETQYF. The V call is TRBV2, the J call TRBJ2-5; 10 bases map to TRBD2. The trim removed 9 bases at V and 5 bases at J, leaving 9 bases unmatched. This CDR3 region has 14 residues. Germline V gives CDR1 SNHLY, CDR2 FYNNEI.

The chain is built from TRBV5-6 and TRBJ2-5; 7 bases map to TRBD2. This CDR3 contains 15 residues. Germline CDR1 is SGHDT and CDR2 is YYEEEE. V lost 1 base and J lost 5; bases outside the gene matches: 8. The DNA for the CDR3 is TGTGCCAGCAGCTTGCTGAATAGCGGGTGGGAGACCCAGTACTTC. This encodes CASSLLNSGWETQYF.

The genes are TRBV5-1 and TRBJ2-5; the match to TRBD1 covers 8 bases. CDR1 is SGHRS, CDR2 YFSETQ, per germline. The CDR3 is 14 amino acids. V dropped 5 bases and J dropped 5; count of bases not matched to a gene: 8. CDR3 residues: CASSRGTGGETQYF. In DNA, the CDR3 is TGCGCCAGCAGTCGGGGGACAGGTGGGGAGACCCAGTACTTC. Complete variable domain (other parts from reference TRBV5-1 and TRBJ2-5): KAGVTQTPRYLIKTRGQQVTLSCSPISGHRSVSWYQQTPGQGLQFLFEYFSETQRNKGNFPGRFSGRQFSNSRSEMNVSTLELGDSALYLCASSRGTGGETQYFGPGTRLLVL.

The rearrangement joins TRBV5-1 to TRBJ2-1; D not resolved. Looked up from germline, CDR1 is SGHRS and CDR2 is YFSETQ. This CDR3 has 13 residues. The V and J ends lost 3 bases and 1 base respectively, with 5 bases between them. The CDR3 protein is CASSSGSYNEQFF. CDR3 DNA: TGCGCCAGCAGCTCTGGTTCCTACAATGAGCAGTTCTTC. The whole variable domain, remainder taken from reference TRBV5-1 and TRBJ2-1, is KAGVTQTPRYLIKTRGQQVTLSCSPISGHRSVSWYQQTPGQGLQFLFEYFSETQRNKGNFPGRFSGRQFSNSRSEMNVSTLELGDSALYLCASSSGSYNEQFFGPGTRLTVL.

The chain joins TRBV12-5 to TRBJ2-6; a weak D match, TRBD1 (6 bases). The CDR3 spans 16 residues. Trimming cost V 3 bases and J 4 bases, with 13 bases left between them. Germline lookup yields CDR1 LGHNT and CDR2 FRNRAP. The CDR3 DNA follows: TGTGCTAGTGGTTTCTCAGGGGTTGACGGGGCCAACGTCCTGACTTTC. It specifies CASGFSGVDGANVLTF.

This rearrangement joins TRBV5-6 to TRBJ2-7; D remains ambiguous. Germline CDR1 is SGHDT and CDR2 is YYEEEE. The CDR3 is 14 amino acids. V lost 1 base and J 3 bases, leaving 11 bases between the germline ends. The DNA for the CDR3 is TGTGCCAGCAGCTTGACGACAAGATACTACGAGCAGTACTTC. It is translated as CASSLTTRYYEQYF.

This chain joins TRBV7-2 and TRBJ2-7; a possible D gene is TRBD2 (5 bases). The CDR3 runs 15 residues. Deletions cut 1 base from V and 0 bases from J, with 10 bases between. Germline V CDR1 and CDR2: SGHTA, FQGNSA. In nucleotides, the CDR3 is TGTGCCAGCAGCTTAGATATAGGGAGCTCCTACGAGCAGTACTTC. Translation gives CASSLDIGSSYEQYF.

This sequence joins TRBV25-1 and TRBJ2-1; the D call may be TRBD1 or TRBD2 (5 bases each). V was clipped by 5 bases and J by 7 bases, with 9 bases between them. The CDR3 is 12 residues long. CDR1 MGHDK and CDR2 SYGVNS come from the germline V gene. The CDR3 DNA reads TGTGCCAGCAGTCTGGGGGTGAATGAGCAGTTCTTC. This sequence encodes CASSLGVNEQFF.

V gene TRBV2 combines with J gene TRBJ2-7; the D gene is possibly TRBD2 (5 bases). Trimming cost V 7 bases and J 6 bases, with 19 bases left between them. The CDR3 has 14 amino acids. Germline CDR1 and CDR2: SNHLY and FYNNEI. This CDR3 reads CASKESSPPGEQYF. The CDR3, as DNA: TGTGCCAGCAAAGAGTCTAGCCCTCCGGGCGAGCAGTACTTC.

V is TRBV5-6 and J is TRBJ2-3; no clear D gene. V dropped 0 bases and J dropped 1 base, with 9 bases sitting between them. Germline CDR1 is SGHDT and CDR2 is YYEEEE. The CDR3 runs 15 residues. The CDR3 sequence: CASSLVGRRTDTQYF. CDR3 nucleotide sequence: TGTGCCAGCAGCTTGGTCGGCCGACGCACAGATACGCAGTATTTT. Using reference TRBV5-6 and TRBJ2-3 for the parts outside the CDR3, the full variable domain is DAGVTQSPTHLIKTRGQQVTLRCSPKSGHDTVSWYQQALGQGPQFIFQYYEEEERQRGNFPDRFSGHQFPNYSSELNVNALLLGDSALYLCASSLVGRRTDTQYFGPGTRLTVL.

The V and J genes are TRBV19 and TRBJ2-3; D is undetermined. Germline V gene data show CDR1 as LNHDA and CDR2 as SQIVND (reference sequence). V lost 2 bases, J lost 6 bases, and 6 bases lay in between. The CDR3 has 12 residues. CDR3 loop: CASSITPDTQYF. CDR3 DNA: TGTGCCAGTAGTATAACTCCCGATACGCAGTATTTT.

The rearrangement joins TRBV18 to TRBJ1-3, with D unclear. The CDR3 covers 14 residues. The germline CDR1 and CDR2 sequences are KGHSH and LQKENI. The germline V and J ends were trimmed by 2 bases and 0 bases, with 5 bases remaining between them. The CDR3 nucleotides read TGTGCCAGCTCACCATCAGACTCTGGAAACACCATATATTTT. Translating gives CASSPSDSGNTIYF.

The CDR3 loop is CASSLAGSSLMETQYF. The CDR3 DNA sequence: TGTGCCAGCAGCTTGGCGGGATCTTCGTTAATGGAGACCCAGTACTTC. The chain recombines TRBV5-5 with TRBJ2-5; D may be TRBD2 (5 bases). CDR1 and CDR2 (germline): SGHKS, YYEKEE (reference sequence). V lost 0 bases and J 5 bases, leaving 17 bases between the germline ends. The CDR3 is made up of 16 amino acids.

The rearrangement links TRBV19 to TRBJ1-4; TRBD1 might be the D (5 bases). Trimming took 5 bases from V and 2 from J, leaving 9 bases between them. Germline lookup yields CDR1 LNHDA and CDR2 SQIVND (reference sequence). This CDR3 has 14 residues. The CDR3 nucleotides read TGTGCCAGTAGTGAGCGGGGCACTAATGAAAAACTGTTTTTT. Its protein is CASSERGTNEKLFF.

This chain links TRBV5-1 with TRBJ2-2, with a weak D call TRBD2 (7 bases). Per the germline V gene, CDR1 is SGHRS and CDR2 is YFSETQ. The CDR3 runs to 16 residues. The germline V and J ends were trimmed by 0 bases and 2 bases, with 11 bases remaining between them. CDR3 bases: TGCGCCAGCAGCTTGGCGGGGGGCTATAACACCGGGGAGCTGTTTTTT. Its translation is CASSLAGGYNTGELFF.

The rearrangement joins TRBV2 to TRBJ2-5; 7 bases align to TRBD1. J lost 6 bases, V lost 4 bases, and 5 bases had no gene match. This CDR3 is 13 amino acids long. Germline V gene lookup returns CDR1 SNHLY and CDR2 FYNNEI. The CDR3 loop is CASSVDREKTQYF. In nucleotides, the CDR3 is TGTGCCAGCAGTGTTGACAGGGAGAAGACCCAGTACTTC.

The chain employs TRBV11-2 and TRBJ2-3, with D possibly TRBD1 on 6 matching bases. This CDR3 region has 16 residues. Germline V CDR1 and CDR2: SGHAT, FQNNGV. V dropped 5 bases and J dropped 2 bases, with 17 bases sitting between them. In DNA, the CDR3 is TGTGCCAGCAGCAGCCCCCAGGGGCGGTACACAGATACGCAGTATTTT. As protein: CASSSPQGRYTDTQYF.

The chain joins TRBV6-6 to TRBJ1-2; a weak D match, TRBD1 (5 bases). The CDR3 is made up of 13 amino acids. Germline loops: CDR1 MNHNY, CDR2 SVGAGI (reference sequence). Trimming removed 6 bases from V and 2 bases from J, with 10 bases in between. As DNA, the CDR3 is TGTGCCAGCAGGGGGGGGGAGAACTATGGCTACACCTTC. The encoded protein is CASRGGENYGYTF.

The rearrangement joins TRBV19 to TRBJ1-1, with D uncertain. V was cut by 8 bases and J by 0 bases, with 13 bases left in between. In germline, CDR1 is LNHDA, CDR2 SQIVND (reference sequence). The CDR3 is 14 residues long. CDR3 sequence: CASAGGPLNTEAFF. CDR3 in DNA: TGTGCCAGTGCTGGTGGACCGTTGAACACTGAAGCTTTCTTT.